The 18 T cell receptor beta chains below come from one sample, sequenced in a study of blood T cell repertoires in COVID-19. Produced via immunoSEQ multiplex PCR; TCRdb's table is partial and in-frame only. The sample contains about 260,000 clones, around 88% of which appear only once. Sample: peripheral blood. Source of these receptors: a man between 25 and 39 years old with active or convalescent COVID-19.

In nucleotides, the CDR3 is TGTGCCAGCAGCTTAGCGACGGGTACTGAAGCTTTCTTT. Translating gives CASSLATGTEAFF. V and J are TRBV7-2 and TRBJ1-1, with D unclear. Between the trimmed V and J ends, which lost 0 bases and 5 bases, there was a span of 7 bases. The CDR3 is 13 amino acids. The germline V gene encodes CDR1 SGHTA and CDR2 FQGNSA.

The CDR3, as DNA: TGTGCCAGCAGCTTAGAACGAGGGACAGCGAACACTGAAGCTTTCTTT. Protein: CASSLERGTANTEAFF. The chain links TRBV7-2 to TRBJ1-1; 7 nucleotides line up with TRBD1. From germline, CDR1 is SGHTA and CDR2 FQGNSA. With 1 base clipped from V and 1 base from J, the junction kept 6 bases outside the gene matches. The CDR3 covers 16 residues.

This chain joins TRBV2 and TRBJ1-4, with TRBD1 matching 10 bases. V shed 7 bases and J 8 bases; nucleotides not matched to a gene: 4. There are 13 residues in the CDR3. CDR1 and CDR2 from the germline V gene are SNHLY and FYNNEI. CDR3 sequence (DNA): TGTGCCAGCAACCCGACAGGGGGCGAAAAACTGTTTTTT. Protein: CASNPTGGEKLFF.

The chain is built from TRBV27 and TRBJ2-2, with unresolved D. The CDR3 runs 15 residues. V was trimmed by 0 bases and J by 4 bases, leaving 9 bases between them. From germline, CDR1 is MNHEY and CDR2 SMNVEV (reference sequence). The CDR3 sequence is CASSLSWQTTGELFF. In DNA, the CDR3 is TGTGCCAGCAGTTTATCTTGGCAAACCACCGGGGAGCTGTTTTTT.

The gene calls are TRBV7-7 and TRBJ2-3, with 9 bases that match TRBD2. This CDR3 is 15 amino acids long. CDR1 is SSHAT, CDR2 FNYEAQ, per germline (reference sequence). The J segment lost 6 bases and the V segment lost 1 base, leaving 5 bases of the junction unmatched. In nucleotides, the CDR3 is TGTGCCAGCAGCTTAGGCGCTAGCGGGGCTGATACGCAGTATTTT. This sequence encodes CASSLGASGADTQYF.

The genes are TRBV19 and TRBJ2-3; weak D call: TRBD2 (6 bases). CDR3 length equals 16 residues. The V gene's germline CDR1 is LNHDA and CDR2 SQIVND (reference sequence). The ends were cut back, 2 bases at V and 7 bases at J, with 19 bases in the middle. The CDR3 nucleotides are TGTGCCAGTAGTATAAATACCGGGACTGCGGCGAATACGCAGTATTTT. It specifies CASSINTGTAANTQYF.

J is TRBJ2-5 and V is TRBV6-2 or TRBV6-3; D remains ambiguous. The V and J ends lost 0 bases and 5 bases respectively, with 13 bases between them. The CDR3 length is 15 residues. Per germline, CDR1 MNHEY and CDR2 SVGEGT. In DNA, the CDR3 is TGTGCCAGCAGTTACTCAATGGCCCTTCCGGAGACCCAGTACTTC. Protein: CASSYSMALPETQYF.

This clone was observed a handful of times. This CDR3 reads CASTRGRAGYSNQPQHF. CDR3 nucleotides: TGTGCCAGTACCCGAGGTCGGGCAGGGTATAGCAATCAGCCCCAGCATTTT. This chain links TRBV19 with TRBJ1-5; D possibly corresponds to TRBD1 (5 bases). Germline V gene data show CDR1 as LNHDA and CDR2 as SQIVND (reference sequence). V dropped 7 bases and J dropped 0 bases, with 19 bases sitting between them. The length of the CDR3 is 17 residues.

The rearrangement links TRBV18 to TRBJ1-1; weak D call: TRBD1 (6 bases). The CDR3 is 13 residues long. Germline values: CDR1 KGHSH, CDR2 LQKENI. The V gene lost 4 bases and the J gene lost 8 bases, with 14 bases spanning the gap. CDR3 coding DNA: TGTGCCAGCTCACTCAGACAGGTTCGAGAAGCTTTCTTT. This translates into CASSLRQVREAFF.

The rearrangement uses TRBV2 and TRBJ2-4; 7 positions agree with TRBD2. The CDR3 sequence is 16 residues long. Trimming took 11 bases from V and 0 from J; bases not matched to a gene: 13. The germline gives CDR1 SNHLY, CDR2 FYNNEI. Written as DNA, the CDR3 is TGTGCCGGAGCAAGATGGCGGGGGAGAGCCAAAAACATTCAGTACTTC. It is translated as CAGARWRGRAKNIQYF.

As DNA, the CDR3 is TGTGCCAGCAGCTTAGGGCAGGACAATCAGCCCCAGCATTTT. It codes for CASSLGQDNQPQHF. The rearrangement links TRBV11-2 to TRBJ1-5, with D uncertain. From germline, CDR1 is SGHAT and CDR2 FQNNGV. This CDR3 contains 14 residues. V lost 1 base to trimming and J lost 3 bases, with 7 bases between them.

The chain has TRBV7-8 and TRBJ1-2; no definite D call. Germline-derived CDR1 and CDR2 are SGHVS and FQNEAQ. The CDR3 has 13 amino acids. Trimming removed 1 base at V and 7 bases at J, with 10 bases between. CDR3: CASSLEGRVGYTF. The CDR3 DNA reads TGTGCCAGCAGCTTAGAAGGCCGGGTTGGCTACACCTTC.

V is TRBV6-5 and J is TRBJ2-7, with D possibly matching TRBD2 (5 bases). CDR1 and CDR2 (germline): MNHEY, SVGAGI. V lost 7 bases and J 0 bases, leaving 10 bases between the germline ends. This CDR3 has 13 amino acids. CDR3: CASTDGNSYEQYF. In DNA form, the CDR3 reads TGTGCCAGCACGGACGGGAACTCCTACGAGCAGTACTTC.

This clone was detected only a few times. CDR3 DNA sequence: TGCGCCAGCAGCCATCGGACAGGGGGCGCGGATGGCTACACCTTC. Its protein product is CASSHRTGGADGYTF. The chain combines TRBV4-3 with TRBJ1-2; 11 bases map to TRBD1. V trimming: 3 bases; J trimming: 6 bases; junction bases outside the gene matches: 6. There are 15 residues in the CDR3. Germline assignment: CDR1 LGHNA and CDR2 YSLEER.

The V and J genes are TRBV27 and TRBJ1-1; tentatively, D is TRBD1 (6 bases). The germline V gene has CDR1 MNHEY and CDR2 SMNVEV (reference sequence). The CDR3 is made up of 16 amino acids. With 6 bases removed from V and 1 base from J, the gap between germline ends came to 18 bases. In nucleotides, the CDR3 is TGTGCCAGCAGCCGAGCGGGGGCACGGGGGAACACTGAAGCTTTCTTT. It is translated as CASSRAGARGNTEAFF.

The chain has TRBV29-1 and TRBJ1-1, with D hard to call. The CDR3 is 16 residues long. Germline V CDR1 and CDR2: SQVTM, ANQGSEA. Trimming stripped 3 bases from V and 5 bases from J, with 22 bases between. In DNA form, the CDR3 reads TGCAGCGTTGATTCGGCAGGCCGTCTCATAAATACTGAAGCTTTCTTT. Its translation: CSVDSAGRLINTEAFF.

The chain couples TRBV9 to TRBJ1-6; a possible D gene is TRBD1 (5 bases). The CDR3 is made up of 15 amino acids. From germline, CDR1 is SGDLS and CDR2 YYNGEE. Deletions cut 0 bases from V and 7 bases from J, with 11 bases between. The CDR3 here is CASSVERGWNSPLHF. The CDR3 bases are TGTGCCAGCAGCGTAGAAAGGGGTTGGAATTCACCCCTCCACTTT.

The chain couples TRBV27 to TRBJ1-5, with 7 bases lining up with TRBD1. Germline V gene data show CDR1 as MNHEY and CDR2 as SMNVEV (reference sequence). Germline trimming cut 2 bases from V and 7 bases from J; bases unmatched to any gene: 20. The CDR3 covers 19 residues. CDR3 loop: CASSLSSLRQGGLSQPQHF. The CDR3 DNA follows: TGTGCCAGCAGTTTAAGTAGTCTTCGACAGGGCGGGCTAAGCCAGCCCCAGCATTTT.